The 30 T cell receptor beta chains listed next were all sequenced from one sample in a study of blood T cell repertoires in COVID-19. Data came from immunoSEQ multiplex PCR; TCRdb stores just in-frame clones and leaves some out. The repertoire holds about 60,000 clones, with 84% as singletons. The material sequenced was peripheral blood. All receptors derive from a man aged 65 to 85 with active COVID-19.

The chain carries TRBV5-6 and TRBJ2-3; 8 bases agree with TRBD1. V lost 3 bases and J lost 5; bases outside the gene matches: 11. Germline values: CDR1 SGHDT, CDR2 YYEEEE. The length of the CDR3 is 16 residues. CDR3 loop: CASSSETGAGGDTQYF. In DNA, the CDR3 is TGTGCCAGCAGCTCAGAGACAGGGGCCGGAGGAGATACGCAGTATTTT.

The sample holds one count of this clone. The CDR3 reads CASSEGTSGRKLVGEQFF. The CDR3 nucleotides are TGTGCCAGCAGCGAGGGGACTAGCGGGCGGAAATTAGTTGGTGAGCAGTTCTTC. The chain couples TRBV9 to TRBJ2-1, with TRBD2 matching 12 bases. V lost 3 bases and J lost 9; bases outside the gene matches: 16. Germline CDR1 and CDR2: SGDLS and YYNGEE. The CDR3 is made up of 18 amino acids.

V and J are TRBV5-5 and TRBJ1-5, with TRBD1 as a possible D gene (5 bases). This CDR3 comprises 16 residues. The germline V and J ends were trimmed by 1 base and 3 bases, with 14 bases remaining between them. CDR1 is SGHKS, CDR2 YYEKEE, per germline (reference sequence). The DNA of the CDR3 is TGTGCCAGCAGCTTGCATGCGGGGACGGACAATCAGCCCCAGCATTTT. Translated, it gives CASSLHAGTDNQPQHF.

The chain joins TRBV10-3 to TRBJ2-5; TRBD1 is a possible D gene (6 bases). Germline lookup yields CDR1 ENHRY and CDR2 SYGVKD. CDR3 length: 12 residues. Trimming cost V 5 bases and J 2 bases, with 6 bases left between them. The CDR3 loop reads CAISRGQETQYF. The CDR3 DNA reads TGTGCCATCAGTAGGGGGCAAGAGACCCAGTACTTC.

The DNA of the CDR3 is TGTGCCAGCAGCTCCCCGGGACTAGCGGTCTACGAGCAGTACTTC. Its protein is CASSSPGLAVYEQYF. The chain links TRBV6-2 or TRBV6-3 to TRBJ2-7, with 11 bases lining up with TRBD2. Germline V lookup: CDR1 MNHEY, CDR2 SVGEGT. Trimming removed 6 bases from V and 3 bases from J; junction bases left unmatched: 7. The CDR3 contains 15 residues.

V and J are TRBV28 and TRBJ2-6; 8 nucleotides match TRBD1. V lost 3 bases to trimming and J lost 1 base; unmatched junction nucleotides: 5. Germline CDR1 and CDR2: MDHEN and SYDVKM. This CDR3 is 17 amino acids long. This CDR3 is CASSFRDRGSGANVLTF. DNA of the CDR3: TGTGCCAGCAGTTTTCGAGACAGGGGATCTGGGGCCAACGTCCTGACTTTC.

The chain carries TRBV3-1 (or the pseudogene TRBV3-2) and TRBJ1-2, with 7 bases lining up with TRBD1. Germline V gene lookup returns CDR1 LGHDT and CDR2 YNNKEL (reference sequence). The CDR3 loop spans 15 amino acids. V lost 4 bases, J lost 5 bases, and 10 bases stayed unmatched. The CDR3 here is CASSPSAGGVYGYTF. CDR3 coding DNA: TGTGCCAGCAGCCCCTCGGCAGGGGGAGTTTATGGCTACACCTTC.

This clone was observed once. The chain has TRBV7-2 and TRBJ2-5; 11 bases are shared with TRBD2. With V trimmed by 5 bases and J by 4 bases, 9 bases remained unmatched. CDR3 size: 16 residues. From germline, CDR1 is SGHTA and CDR2 FQGNSA. DNA of the CDR3: TGTGCCAGCAGCCCCTTAGCGGGAGGGCCGAGAGAGACCCAGTACTTC. Protein: CASSPLAGGPRETQYF.

The rearrangement uses TRBV5-4 and TRBJ2-3; maybe TRBD2 (5 bases). The V and J ends lost 0 bases and 2 bases respectively, with 10 bases between them. The germline V gene has CDR1 SGHNT and CDR2 YYREEE (reference sequence). This CDR3 has 15 residues. This CDR3 is CASSLVWESTDTQYF. The CDR3 DNA follows: TGTGCCAGCAGCTTGGTCTGGGAGTCCACAGATACGCAGTATTTT.

V and J are TRBV11-3 and TRBJ2-1; 14 nucleotides align to TRBD2. V was pared by 5 bases and J by 3 bases, with 6 bases of the junction left unmatched. The V gene's germline CDR1 is SGHNT and CDR2 YENEEA. The CDR3 consists of 17 residues. CDR3 in DNA: TGTGCCAGCAGCGATCCCGGGACTAGCGGGGGCTACAATGAGCAGTTCTTC. As protein: CASSDPGTSGGYNEQFF. Supplemented by reference TRBV11-3 and TRBJ2-1, the full variable domain reads EAGVVQSPRYKIIEKKQPVAFWCNPISGHNTLYWYLQNLGQGPELLIRYENEEAVDDSQLPKDRFSAERLKGVDSTLKIQPAELGDSAVYLCASSDPGTSGGYNEQFFGPGTRLTVL.

The chain recombines TRBV30 with TRBJ2-2; 9 bases align to TRBD1. This CDR3 is built from 19 residues. Trimming cost V 0 bases and J 5 bases; bases outside gene matches: 16. Germline V gives CDR1 GTSNPN, CDR2 SVGIG (reference sequence). CDR3 protein: CAWSVLGTGFNDRTGELFF. DNA of the CDR3: TGTGCCTGGAGTGTGCTTGGGACAGGGTTTAATGATCGAACCGGGGAGCTGTTTTTT.

This chain uses TRBV2 with TRBJ2-4, with 11 bases that match TRBD2. Germline CDR1 and CDR2: SNHLY and FYNNEI. Trimming took 6 bases from V and 0 from J; bases not matched to a gene: 13. CDR3 size: 19 residues. This CDR3 is CASRDRGLAGAIAKNIQYF. CDR3 nucleotide sequence: TGTGCCAGCAGAGATCGAGGACTAGCGGGCGCTATAGCCAAAAACATTCAGTACTTC. Complete variable domain (other parts from reference TRBV2 and TRBJ2-4): EPEVTQTPSHQVTQMGQEVILRCVPISNHLYFYWYRQILGQKVEFLVSFYNNEISEKSEIFDDQFSVERPDGSNFTLKIRSTKLEDSAMYFCASRDRGLAGAIAKNIQYFGAGTRLSVL.

The chain has TRBV9 and TRBJ2-3, with 8 bases that match TRBD2. Germline trimming cut 4 bases from V and 5 bases from J; bases unmatched to any gene: 12. The CDR3 covers 16 residues. Germline V lookup: CDR1 SGDLS, CDR2 YYNGEE. The CDR3 sequence is CASSPRGAGVGDTQYF. CDR3 nucleotides: TGTGCCAGCAGCCCCCGGGGAGCGGGAGTTGGAGATACGCAGTATTTT.

The V call is TRBV29-1, the J call TRBJ2-7, with a weak D call TRBD1 (6 bases). Germline-derived CDR1 and CDR2 are SQVTM and ANQGSEA. The CDR3 extends over 14 amino acids. V lost 4 bases and J 4 bases, leaving 17 bases between the germline ends. The CDR3 region has the DNA TGCAGCGTTGTGAAAGACAGGCTGTTTTACGAGCAGTACTTC. Residues: CSVVKDRLFYEQYF.

This chain links TRBV6-2 or TRBV6-3 with TRBJ1-5; TRBD1 might be the D (6 bases). CDR1 and CDR2 (germline): MNHEY, SVGEGT. V lost 5 bases and J lost 1, with 15 bases in between. The CDR3 length is 16 residues. The DNA for the CDR3 is TGTGCCAGCAGTCTACAAACAGGGACGAGCAATCAGCCCCAGCATTTT. This translates into CASSLQTGTSNQPQHF.

This clone appeared a single time. This chain links TRBV2 with TRBJ1-1, with 11 bases aligning to TRBD1. Looked up from germline, CDR1 is SNHLY and CDR2 is FYNNEI. This CDR3 is 16 amino acids long. J lost 4 bases, V lost 7 bases, and 11 bases had no gene match. The CDR3, as DNA: TGTGCCAGCAACCCGGACAGGGGGCGCTTGGGCACTGAAGCTTTCTTT. Its protein is CASNPDRGRLGTEAFF. The full variable domain, with the rest looked up from reference TRBV2 and TRBJ1-1, is EPEVTQTPSHQVTQMGQEVILRCVPISNHLYFYWYRQILGQKVEFLVSFYNNEISEKSEIFDDQFSVERPDGSNFTLKIRSTKLEDSAMYFCASNPDRGRLGTEAFFGQGTRLTVV.

V and J are TRBV5-1 and TRBJ1-2, with 9 bases identical to TRBD1. Per the germline V gene, CDR1 is SGHRS and CDR2 is YFSETQ. V shed 4 bases and J 2 bases; nucleotides not matched to a gene: 3. CDR3 length: 14 residues. The CDR3 region has the DNA TGCGCCAGCAGCGGGGGGACAGGGAACTATGGCTACACCTTC. Translation gives CASSGGTGNYGYTF.

This CDR3 is CASSLGGSTYEQYF. The CDR3 bases are TGTGCCAGCAGCTTAGGAGGCAGTACCTACGAGCAGTACTTC. The gene calls are TRBV7-9 and TRBJ2-7, with no clear D. The V gene's germline CDR1 is SEHNR and CDR2 FQNEAQ (reference sequence). This CDR3 contains 14 residues. The germline V and J ends were trimmed by 1 base and 2 bases, with 9 bases remaining between them.

The rearrangement joins TRBV6-2 or TRBV6-3 to TRBJ2-1; the D gene is possibly TRBD2 (5 bases). Germline CDR1 is MNHEY and CDR2 is SVGEGT. The ends were cut back, 0 bases at V and 8 bases at J, with 11 bases in the middle. The CDR3 has 14 residues. CDR3 sequence (DNA): TGTGCCAGCAGTTACTCCGGACTTTACGATGAGCAGTTCTTC. The encoded protein is CASSYSGLYDEQFF.

This rearrangement joins TRBV5-6 to TRBJ2-5; the match to TRBD1 covers 8 bases. Germline loops: CDR1 SGHDT, CDR2 YYEEEE. V trimming: 4 bases; J trimming: 7 bases; junction bases outside the gene matches: 12. CDR3 length equals 15 residues. The DNA of the CDR3 is TGTGCCAGCAGCACGAACAGGGGGGACAGGTGGACCCAGTACTTC. Protein: CASSTNRGDRWTQYF. Complete variable domain (other parts from reference TRBV5-6 and TRBJ2-5): DAGVTQSPTHLIKTRGQQVTLRCSPKSGHDTVSWYQQALGQGPQFIFQYYEEEERQRGNFPDRFSGHQFPNYSSELNVNALLLGDSALYLCASSTNRGDRWTQYFGPGTRLLVL.

The rearrangement joins TRBV2 to TRBJ2-3, with 7 bases identical to TRBD2. Germline V gene sequence: CDR1 SNHLY, CDR2 FYNNEI. This CDR3 comprises 15 residues. J was trimmed by 4 bases and V by 6 bases; bases with no gene match: 10. CDR3 loop: CASRRGGSVADTQYF. In nucleotides, the CDR3 is TGTGCCAGCAGAAGGGGCGGGAGTGTAGCAGATACGCAGTATTTT.

The chain uses TRBV7-6 and TRBJ2-5; tentatively, D is TRBD1 (5 bases). CDR1 is SGHVS and CDR2 is FNYEAQ in the germline V gene. The length of the CDR3 is 15 residues. Deletions cut 3 bases from V and 4 bases from J, with 15 bases between. For the CDR3, the DNA is TGTGCCAGCAGCTTTAGTTATAAGACAGCAGAGACCCAGTACTTC. Amino acid sequence: CASSFSYKTAETQYF.

The chain couples TRBV9 to TRBJ1-5, with 7 positions matching TRBD1. Germline lookup yields CDR1 SGDLS and CDR2 YYNGEE. This CDR3 spans 14 amino acids. V shed 3 bases, J shed 6 bases, and the junction held 6 bases outside the gene matches. For the CDR3, the DNA is TGTGCCAGCAGCGGGACAGGAGGTAGTCAGCCCCAGCATTTT. Protein sequence: CASSGTGGSQPQHF.

This chain links TRBV18 with TRBJ1-5; possible D gene TRBD1, 5 bases. Per germline, CDR1 KGHSH and CDR2 LQKENI. V dropped 6 bases and J dropped 2 bases, with 14 bases sitting between them. The CDR3 is 15 residues long. DNA for the CDR3: TGTGCCAGCTCGGTAGGGGTTCAAGGCAATCAGCCCCAGCATTTT. Protein product: CASSVGVQGNQPQHF.

The gene calls are TRBV5-1 and TRBJ1-2, with TRBD1 identical over 8 bases. Germline CDR1 and CDR2: SGHRS and YFSETQ. CDR3 length: 15 amino acids. Losses at the gene ends were 4 bases for V and 4 bases for J; bases not matched to a gene: 9. CDR3 protein: CASSGWTGFAYGYTF. The CDR3 DNA follows: TGCGCCAGCAGCGGATGGACAGGGTTCGCCTATGGCTACACCTTC.

The chain links TRBV7-9 to TRBJ1-2; D remains unclear. CDR1 and CDR2 (germline): SEHNR, FQNEAQ (reference sequence). Deletions cut 5 bases from V and 7 bases from J, with 17 bases between. This CDR3 has 14 residues. CDR3: CASSAGFGSAGYTF. The CDR3 region has the DNA TGTGCCAGCAGCGCGGGATTTGGATCGGCTGGCTACACCTTC.

The chain carries TRBV18 and TRBJ1-3; unclear D gene. With 1 base removed from V and 0 bases from J, the gap between germline ends came to 7 bases. The V gene's germline CDR1 is KGHSH and CDR2 LQKENI. The CDR3 is made up of 15 amino acids. Written as DNA, the CDR3 is TGTGCCAGCTCACCACTCGCGGTCTCTGGAAACACCATATATTTT. The encoded protein is CASSPLAVSGNTIYF.

This clone has only one observation. The chain is built from TRBV5-1 and TRBJ2-5; D gene unclear. The V gene lost 2 bases and the J gene lost 2 bases, with 10 bases spanning the gap. This CDR3 spans 14 amino acids. From germline, CDR1 is SGHRS and CDR2 YFSETQ. CDR3 loop: CASSFTTDQETQYF. The CDR3 DNA follows: TGCGCCAGCAGCTTTACCACAGATCAAGAGACCCAGTACTTC. The entire variable domain, with the rest obtained from reference TRBV5-1 and TRBJ2-5, is as follows: KAGVTQTPRYLIKTRGQQVTLSCSPISGHRSVSWYQQTPGQGLQFLFEYFSETQRNKGNFPGRFSGRQFSNSRSEMNVSTLELGDSALYLCASSFTTDQETQYFGPGTRLLVL.

The CDR3 DNA reads TGTGCCAGCGGCCCAGCTAGCTCCTATAATTCACCCCTCCACTTT. Translation gives CASGPASSYNSPLHF. This rearrangement joins TRBV7-9 to TRBJ1-6; D remains unclear. The CDR3 is 15 amino acids. Germline CDR1 is SEHNR and CDR2 is FQNEAQ (reference sequence). Deletions cut 8 bases from V and 0 bases from J, with 11 bases between.

The chain has TRBV15 and TRBJ1-2; a possible D gene is TRBD1 (5 bases). Germline CDR1 is LNHNV and CDR2 is YYDKDF (reference sequence). The V and J ends lost 0 bases and 4 bases respectively, with 9 bases between them. The CDR3 spans 14 residues. The CDR3 loop is CATSRDQGTYGYTF. CDR3 coding DNA: TGTGCCACCAGCAGAGATCAGGGAACCTATGGCTACACCTTC. Complete variable domain (other parts from reference TRBV15 and TRBJ1-2): DAMVIQNPRYQVTQFGKPVTLSCSQTLNHNVMYWYQQKSSQAPKLLFHYYDKDFNNEADTPDNFQSRRPNTSFCFLDIRSPGLGDTAMYLCATSRDQGTYGYTFGSGTRLTVV.